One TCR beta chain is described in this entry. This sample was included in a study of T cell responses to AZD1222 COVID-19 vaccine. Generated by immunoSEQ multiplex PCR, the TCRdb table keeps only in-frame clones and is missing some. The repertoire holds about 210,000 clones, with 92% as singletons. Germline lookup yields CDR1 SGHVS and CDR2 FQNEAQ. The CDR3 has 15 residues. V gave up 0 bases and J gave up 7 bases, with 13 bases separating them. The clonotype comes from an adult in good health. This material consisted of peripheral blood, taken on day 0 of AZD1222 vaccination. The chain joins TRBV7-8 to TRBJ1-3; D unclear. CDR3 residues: CASSLALSGRNTIYF. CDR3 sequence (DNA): TGTGCCAGCAGCTTAGCGCTAAGTGGGCGGAACACCATATATTTT.